A single sample is the source of the 22 T cell receptor beta chains below, sequenced in a study of cytomegalovirus exposure and HLA in healthy donors. The PCR had 60 Vbeta and 13 Jbeta primers. Here immunoSEQ multiplex PCR was the method, and the copy in TCRdb shows in-frame clones only, minus some. The sample has 150,000 or so clones; over 65% are singletons. Sequenced: PBMCs. The receptors stem from a man aged 18 to 29 in good health and CMV-seropositive.

The sample holds one count of this clone. The CDR3 region is CASSSMAGGYEQYF. The CDR3 bases are TGTGCCAGCAGCTCGATGGCGGGAGGGTACGAGCAGTACTTC. V gene TRBV27 combines with J gene TRBJ2-7; 9 positions match TRBD2. From germline, CDR1 is MNHEY and CDR2 SMNVEV (reference sequence). V gave up 6 bases and J gave up 4 bases; unmatched junction bases: 7. The length of the CDR3 is 14 residues.

The rearrangement uses TRBV28 and TRBJ1-2, with a weak D call TRBD1 (6 bases). The ends were cut back, 5 bases at V and 8 bases at J, with 15 bases in the middle. Germline V lookup: CDR1 MDHEN, CDR2 SYDVKM. The CDR3 length is 13 residues. The DNA of the CDR3 is TGTGCCAGCAGTGACCGACAGGCCACGGGCTACACCTTC. This translates into CASSDRQATGYTF.

This rearrangement joins TRBV18 to TRBJ2-1, with 11 nucleotides matching TRBD1. CDR3 length: 15 residues. Germline V lookup: CDR1 KGHSH, CDR2 LQKENI. Losses at the gene ends were 2 bases for V and 6 bases for J; bases not matched to a gene: 3. CDR3 protein: CASSPSGTGGNEQFF. CDR3 bases: TGTGCCAGCTCACCATCCGGGACAGGGGGCAATGAGCAGTTCTTC.

The chain recombines TRBV5-1 with TRBJ2-5; 8 bases line up with TRBD2. After removal of 4 bases from V and 1 base from J, the junction contained 0 bases not matched to a gene. This CDR3 is 13 amino acids long. In germline, CDR1 is SGHRS, CDR2 YFSETQ. CDR3 residues: CASSRGGQETQYF. DNA for the CDR3: TGCGCCAGCAGCCGGGGGGGCCAAGAGACCCAGTACTTC.

This chain uses TRBV25-1 with TRBJ1-3; D unresolved. Germline values: CDR1 MGHDK, CDR2 SYGVNS. The CDR3 runs to 16 residues. V lost 2 bases to trimming and J lost 3 bases, with 14 bases between them. The CDR3 here is CASSESFAGFGNTIYF. As DNA, the CDR3 is TGTGCCAGCAGTGAAAGTTTCGCGGGATTTGGAAACACCATATATTTT.

The CDR3 here is CASRVAGGPIYEQYF. In DNA form, the CDR3 reads TGTGCCAGCAGAGTGGCGGGAGGACCTATCTACGAGCAGTACTTC. The V gene is TRBV19, the J gene TRBJ2-7; 8 nucleotides line up with TRBD2. CDR3 length: 15 residues. Germline V gene lookup returns CDR1 LNHDA and CDR2 SQIVND (reference sequence). Trimming cost V 9 bases and J 3 bases; bases outside gene matches: 13. Together with reference TRBV19 and TRBJ2-7, the CDR3 gives the full variable domain: DGGITQSPKYLFRKEGQNVTLSCEQNLNHDAMYWYRQDPGQGLRLIYYSQIVNDFQKGDIAEGYSVSREKKESFPLTVTSAQKNPTAFYLCASRVAGGPIYEQYFGPGTRLTVT.

The V call is TRBV2, the J call TRBJ2-7; 11 bases match TRBD1. Germline V gene sequence: CDR1 SNHLY, CDR2 FYNNEI. CDR3 size: 14 residues. The V segment lost 6 bases and the J segment 7 bases; nucleotides outside the gene matches: 8. CDR3 in amino acids: CASRRTGGVLEQYF. The DNA for the CDR3 is TGTGCCAGCAGGCGGACAGGGGGCGTTTTAGAGCAGTACTTC.

V gene TRBV23-1 combines with J gene TRBJ2-7, with 7 bases aligning to TRBD1. TRBV23-1 is known as an ORF, though its function is uncertain. J lost 5 bases, V lost 1 base, and 8 bases had no gene match. This CDR3 comprises 15 residues. The CDR3 DNA is TGCGCCAGCAGTCAATTGAAGGGGGCGCCCCACGAGCAGTACTTC. Protein: CASSQLKGAPHEQYF.

The chain is built from TRBV19 and TRBJ1-1, with TRBD1 matching 9 bases. Germline V CDR1 and CDR2: LNHDA, SQIVND (reference sequence). Trimming at V came to 7 bases and at J to 5 bases, leaving 8 bases not matched to a gene. The CDR3 runs to 14 residues. This CDR3 reads CASTLNRGQTEAFF. CDR3 in DNA: TGTGCCAGTACTCTTAACAGGGGGCAGACTGAAGCTTTCTTT.

This chain connects TRBV11-2 to TRBJ2-7; TRBD1 agrees at 8 bases. The germline V gene encodes CDR1 SGHAT and CDR2 FQNNGV. The V gene end was trimmed by 5 bases and the J gene end by 3 bases; junction bases not matched to a gene: 6. The CDR3 is 14 residues long. CDR3 in amino acids: CASSQDRVNYEQYF. CDR3 coding DNA: TGTGCCAGCAGCCAGGACAGGGTTAACTACGAGCAGTACTTC.

V and J are TRBV15 and TRBJ2-3; 7 nucleotides agree with TRBD1. CDR1 and CDR2 from the germline V gene are LNHNV and YYDKDF (reference sequence). The length of the CDR3 is 14 residues. The V and J ends lost 5 bases and 0 bases, in that order; junction bases with no gene match: 2. CDR3 sequence (DNA): TGTGCCACCAGCCCGGGACAGAGCACAGATACGCAGTATTTT. Translating gives CATSPGQSTDTQYF.

V is TRBV4-3 and J is TRBJ1-1, with 8 bases aligning to TRBD1. Germline CDR1 is LGHNA and CDR2 is YSLEER. Unmatched junction bases numbered 5, after V lost 4 bases and J lost 4 bases. The CDR3 consists of 14 residues. The DNA of the CDR3 is TGCGCCAGCAGCCCCTACAGGGGGAGCACTGAAGCTTTCTTT. Amino acid sequence: CASSPYRGSTEAFF.

This sequence joins TRBV27 and TRBJ2-7; the match to TRBD2 covers 15 bases. This CDR3 region has 17 residues. Trimming cost V 5 bases and J 0 bases; bases outside gene matches: 5. Germline V gene data show CDR1 as MNHEY and CDR2 as SMNVEV (reference sequence). The CDR3 loop reads CASSLGTSGGSSYEQYF. The CDR3, as DNA: TGTGCCAGCAGTCTAGGGACTAGCGGGGGGAGCTCCTACGAGCAGTACTTC.

This clone was counted a few times. This sequence joins TRBV5-6 and TRBJ2-1; D unclear. Trimming pared 2 bases from V and 6 bases from J, leaving 9 bases between. The CDR3 is 13 residues long. Germline CDR1 and CDR2: SGHDT and YYEEEE. The CDR3 DNA sequence: TGTGCCAGCAGCTTTATAGCCGGCAATGAGCAGTTCTTC. Residues: CASSFIAGNEQFF.

The chain employs TRBV28 and TRBJ1-1; D not resolved. The germline gives CDR1 MDHEN, CDR2 SYDVKM. The CDR3 runs 12 residues. V was shortened by 10 bases and J by 0 bases, with 9 bases between the two germline ends. The CDR3 coding sequence is TGTGCCACCAAGCGATTGAACACTGAAGCTTTCTTT. Protein product: CATKRLNTEAFF.

The V and J genes are TRBV29-1 and TRBJ2-2, with D hard to call. Germline CDR1 and CDR2: SQVTM and ANQGSEA. Trimming left V 6 bases short and J 2 bases short, with 7 bases between. The CDR3 has 12 residues. CDR3 region: CSVTDNTGELFF. The CDR3 DNA sequence: TGCAGCGTCACAGATAACACCGGGGAGCTGTTTTTT.

This chain connects TRBV6-1 to TRBJ1-4; tentative D call: TRBD1 (5 bases). There are 13 residues in the CDR3. The V gene lost 0 bases and the J gene lost 8 bases, with 7 bases spanning the gap. The germline V gene has CDR1 MNHNS and CDR2 SASEGT. The CDR3 nucleotides read TGTGCCAGCAGTGAAGCGCGGGGGGAAAAACTGTTTTTT. Translating it yields CASSEARGEKLFF.

This clone was counted a few times. The genes are TRBV7-9 and TRBJ2-7, with 7 bases identical to TRBD1. This CDR3 region has 17 residues. Trimming cost V 5 bases and J 2 bases; bases outside gene matches: 15. CDR1 SEHNR and CDR2 FQNEAQ come from the germline V gene (reference sequence). This CDR3 is CASSPRDSLTPTYEQYF. CDR3 nucleotide sequence: TGTGCCAGCAGCCCCCGGGACAGCCTTACACCAACCTACGAGCAGTACTTC.

V and J are TRBV28 and TRBJ2-1; 12 nucleotides line up with TRBD1. CDR3 length equals 16 residues. Germline loops: CDR1 MDHEN, CDR2 SYDVKM. J lost 7 bases, V lost 5 bases, and 9 bases had no gene match. The CDR3 sequence: CASSKNPGQGANEQFF. CDR3 nucleotide sequence: TGTGCCAGCAGTAAGAACCCGGGACAGGGGGCAAATGAGCAGTTCTTC.

The chain carries TRBV18 and TRBJ2-1, with D possibly matching TRBD1 (5 bases). The germline gives CDR1 KGHSH, CDR2 LQKENI. This CDR3 spans 17 amino acids. Trimming removed 3 bases at V and 0 bases at J, with 15 bases between. The CDR3: CASSPLDTPGSYNEQFF. The CDR3 bases are TGTGCCAGCTCACCCTTGGACACGCCCGGCTCCTACAATGAGCAGTTCTTC.

The chain links TRBV6-5 to TRBJ1-1; D remains ambiguous. Germline V gene lookup returns CDR1 MNHEY and CDR2 SVGAGI. V was pared by 5 bases and J by 6 bases, with 19 bases between. This CDR3 contains 15 residues. This CDR3 reads CASSPPIAGYPEAFF. CDR3 bases: TGTGCCAGCAGTCCCCCGATCGCGGGCTACCCTGAAGCTTTCTTT.

V and J are TRBV11-2 and TRBJ2-7; D is possibly TRBD2 (6 bases). CDR3 length: 15 residues. Germline V gene data show CDR1 as SGHAT and CDR2 as FQNNGV. The V and J ends lost 2 bases and 7 bases respectively, with 18 bases between them. CDR3 sequence (DNA): TGTGCCAGCAGCTTATGGGTAGCGGTTTCAGGAGAGCAGTACTTC. It specifies CASSLWVAVSGEQYF.